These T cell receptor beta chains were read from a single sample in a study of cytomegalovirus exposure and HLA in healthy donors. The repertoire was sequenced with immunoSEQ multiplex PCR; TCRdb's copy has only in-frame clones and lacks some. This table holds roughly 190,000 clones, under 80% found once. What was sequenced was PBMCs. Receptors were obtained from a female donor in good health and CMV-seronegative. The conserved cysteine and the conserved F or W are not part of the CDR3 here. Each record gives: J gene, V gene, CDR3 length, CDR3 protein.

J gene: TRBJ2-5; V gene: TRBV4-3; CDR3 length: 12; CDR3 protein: ASSQVPGEETQY
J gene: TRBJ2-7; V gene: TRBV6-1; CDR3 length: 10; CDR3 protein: ASGPSTYEQY
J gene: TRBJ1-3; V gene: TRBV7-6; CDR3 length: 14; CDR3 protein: ASSMRDRGTENTIY
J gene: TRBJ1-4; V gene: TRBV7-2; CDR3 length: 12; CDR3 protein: ASSLAGLNEKLF
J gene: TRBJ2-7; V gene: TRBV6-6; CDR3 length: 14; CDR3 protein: ASSYPRDKNTYEQY
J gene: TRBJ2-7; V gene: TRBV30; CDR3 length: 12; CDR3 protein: AWRVGGRGYEQY
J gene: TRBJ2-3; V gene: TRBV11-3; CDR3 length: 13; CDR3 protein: ASSQGLAGLDTQY
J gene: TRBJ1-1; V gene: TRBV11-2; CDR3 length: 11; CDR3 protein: ASSPGTEGEAF
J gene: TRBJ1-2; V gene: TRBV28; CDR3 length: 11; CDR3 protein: ASSTGQTSGYT
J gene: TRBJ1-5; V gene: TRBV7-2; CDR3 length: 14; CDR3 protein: ASSLGTGVSNQPQH
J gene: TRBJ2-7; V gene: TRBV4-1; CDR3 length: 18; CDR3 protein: ASSQDRFAPSGGDSYEQY
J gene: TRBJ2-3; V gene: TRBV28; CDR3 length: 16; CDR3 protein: ASSLRLAGASYTDTQY
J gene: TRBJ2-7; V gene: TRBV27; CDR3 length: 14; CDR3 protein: ASSYRTSGSLAEQY
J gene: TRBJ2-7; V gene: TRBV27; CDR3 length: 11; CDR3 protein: ASSFDRGYEQY
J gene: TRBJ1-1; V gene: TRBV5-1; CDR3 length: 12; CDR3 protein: ASSPYGTFTEAF
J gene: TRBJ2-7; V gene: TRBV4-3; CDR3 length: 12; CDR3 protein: ASSHGLASYEQY
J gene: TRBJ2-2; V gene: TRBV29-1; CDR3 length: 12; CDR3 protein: SAVQGAGTGELF